The sequence of this T cell receptor beta chain was determined in a study of T cell changes during pregnancy in multiple sclerosis. The germline V gene encodes CDR1 SGDLS and CDR2 YYNGEE. J lost 6 bases, V lost 1 base, and 6 bases had no gene match. The CDR3 is made up of 15 amino acids. Repertoires were generated with immunoSEQ multiplex PCR, while TCRdb's copy carries only in-frame clones and drops some. This table holds around 50,000 clones, more than 80% found once. The material was CD8+ T cells from peripheral blood mononuclear cells, obtained in the second trimester of pregnancy. This TCR derives from a female donor with multiple sclerosis, enrolled in a pregnancy study. The chain employs TRBV9 and TRBJ2-1; 8 bases are a match to TRBD2. DNA for the CDR3: TGTGCCAGCAGCGTAATTAGCGGGGCCCTCAATGAGCAGTTCTTC. It specifies CASSVISGALNEQFF.